Below, 17 T cell receptor beta chains from the same sample are listed, as sequenced in a study of cytomegalovirus exposure and HLA in healthy donors. Assay used: immunoSEQ multiplex PCR; TCRdb lists only in-frame clones, some missing. Of roughly 120,000 clones in the sample, roughly 90% were seen once. Sequenced input: PBMCs. Every receptor here comes from a woman in her late teens or twenties in good health and CMV-seronegative.

The sample holds a few counts of this clone. V and J are TRBV2 and TRBJ2-7; D ambiguous. Germline V gene sequence: CDR1 SNHLY, CDR2 FYNNEI. This CDR3 contains 13 residues. Trimming stripped 1 base from V and 4 bases from J, with 8 bases between. CDR3 nucleotides: TGTGCCAGCAGTGAAGAATCTTTGTACGAGCAGTACTTC. It encodes CASSEESLYEQYF.

The rearrangement joins TRBV7-2 to TRBJ1-5, with 7 bases matching TRBD1. The V gene end was trimmed by 6 bases and the J gene end by 6 bases; junction bases not matched to a gene: 2. The germline CDR1 and CDR2 sequences are SGHTA and FQGNSA. The CDR3 runs to 12 residues. In DNA form, the CDR3 reads TGTGCCAGCAGTCCAGGGGGTCAGCCCCAGCATTTT. Residues: CASSPGGQPQHF.

The rearrangement links TRBV5-6 to TRBJ2-3; TRBD2 might be the D (6 bases). The V end lost 3 bases, the J end lost 6 bases, and 17 bases lay between the germline ends. The CDR3 covers 15 residues. Per germline, CDR1 SGHDT and CDR2 YYEEEE. This CDR3 is CASSSALALADTQYF. CDR3 nucleotides: TGTGCCAGCAGCTCGGCACTTGCCCTAGCGGATACGCAGTATTTT. The variable domain in full, with the rest retrieved from reference TRBV5-6 and TRBJ2-3, is DAGVTQSPTHLIKTRGQQVTLRCSPKSGHDTVSWYQQALGQGPQFIFQYYEEEERQRGNFPDRFSGHQFPNYSSELNVNALLLGDSALYLCASSSALALADTQYFGPGTRLTVL.

This chain joins TRBV5-1 and TRBJ2-3; 7 nucleotides agree with TRBD2. CDR1 and CDR2 from the germline V gene are SGHRS and YFSETQ. V was clipped by 0 bases and J by 5 bases; unmatched bases: 9. The CDR3 consists of 16 residues. CDR3 amino acids: CASSLVGLVKLDTQYF. The CDR3 bases are TGCGCCAGCAGCTTGGTTGGACTAGTGAAGTTAGATACGCAGTATTTT.

The V and J genes are TRBV7-3 and TRBJ2-3, with TRBD2 matching over 14 bases. The CDR3 length is 20 residues. Germline V gives CDR1 SGHTA, CDR2 FQGTGA. V dropped 5 bases and J dropped 2; count of bases not matched to a gene: 15. The chain's CDR3 is CASSASPGTSGGPDTDTQYF. CDR3 nucleotides: TGTGCCAGCAGCGCCTCGCCCGGGACTAGCGGGGGACCCGACACAGATACGCAGTATTTT.

V usage is TRBV6-5 and J usage is TRBJ1-1; maybe TRBD1 (6 bases). Germline assignment: CDR1 MNHEY and CDR2 SVGAGI. This CDR3 has 15 residues. V gave up 2 bases and J gave up 5 bases, with 15 bases separating them. CDR3 in DNA: TGTGCCAGCAGTTACGCGGCAGGGGTATATACTGAAGCTTTCTTT. As protein: CASSYAAGVYTEAFF.

V usage is TRBV7-2 and J usage is TRBJ1-2; D is unclear. Germline assignment: CDR1 SGHTA and CDR2 FQGNSA. The CDR3 extends over 14 amino acids. Trimming shortened V by 1 base and J by 2 bases, and 8 bases separated the two germline ends. CDR3 sequence: CASSLEAGNYGYTF. Here the CDR3 DNA reads TGTGCCAGCAGCTTAGAAGCGGGAAACTATGGCTACACCTTC.

This chain uses TRBV6-1 with TRBJ2-2; the D is unclear. The germline V and J ends were trimmed by 2 bases and 4 bases, with 8 bases remaining between them. CDR1 MNHNS and CDR2 SASEGT come from the germline V gene. This CDR3 is 14 amino acids long. For the CDR3, the DNA is TGTGCCAGCAGTGAACCCAGTTCCACCGGGGAGCTGTTTTTT. It translates to CASSEPSSTGELFF.

The rearrangement joins TRBV11-3 to TRBJ2-1; weak D call: TRBD1 (5 bases). Trimming shortened V by 1 base and J by 8 bases, and 15 bases separated the two germline ends. This CDR3 has 15 amino acids. Germline CDR1 SGHNT, CDR2 YENEEA. The DNA for the CDR3 is TGTGCCAGCAGCTTAGCCCCTGGGGCAGCCCATGAGCAGTTCTTC. It specifies CASSLAPGAAHEQFF.

V usage is TRBV19 and J usage is TRBJ1-3, with D unresolved. Trimming pared 1 base from V and 4 bases from J, leaving 11 bases between. CDR1 and CDR2 from the germline V gene are LNHDA and SQIVND (reference sequence). This CDR3 has 15 residues. The CDR3 nucleotides read TGTGCCAGTAGTATAGGGCAGTCCTCAGGAAACACCATATATTTT. This encodes CASSIGQSSGNTIYF.

This clone has only one observation. The chain joins TRBV9 to TRBJ2-1; D uncertain. V was cut by 3 bases and J by 2 bases, with 12 bases left in between. CDR3 length equals 15 residues. Germline V gives CDR1 SGDLS, CDR2 YYNGEE. DNA for the CDR3: TGTGCCAGCAGCGCCTACAGAGCCCCCTACAATGAGCAGTTCTTC. This translates into CASSAYRAPYNEQFF. Supplemented by reference TRBV9 and TRBJ2-1, the full variable domain reads DSGVTQTPKHLITATGQRVTLRCSPRSGDLSVYWYQQSLDQGLQFLIQYYNGEERAKGNILERFSAQQFPDLHSELNLSSLELGDSALYFCASSAYRAPYNEQFFGPGTRLTVL.

The chain has TRBV5-1 and TRBJ2-1; a weak D match, TRBD2 (5 bases). Trimming removed 5 bases at V and 0 bases at J, with 12 bases between. The germline V gene encodes CDR1 SGHRS and CDR2 YFSETQ. This CDR3 is built from 15 residues. The CDR3 sequence is CASRERTGSYNEQFF. CDR3 DNA: TGCGCCAGCAGGGAGCGGACTGGCTCCTACAATGAGCAGTTCTTC.

The chain has TRBV25-1 and TRBJ2-1; the match to TRBD1 covers 9 bases. J was trimmed by 8 bases and V by 6 bases; bases with no gene match: 8. Germline CDR1 is MGHDK and CDR2 is SYGVNS. This CDR3 comprises 14 residues. CDR3: CASSTGTGRHEQFF. CDR3 in DNA: TGTGCCAGCAGCACCGGGACAGGGAGGCATGAGCAGTTCTTC.

This clone came up once. V usage is TRBV7-9 and J usage is TRBJ1-2; maybe TRBD1 (6 bases). Deletions cut 5 bases from V and 6 bases from J, with 31 bases between. Germline V gene lookup returns CDR1 SEHNR and CDR2 FQNEAQ (reference sequence). The CDR3 is 19 residues long. The CDR3 protein is CASSKRGFDNTGRFDGYTF. CDR3 nucleotide sequence: TGTGCCAGCAGCAAAAGGGGCTTTGATAATACAGGGCGGTTCGATGGCTACACCTTC.

The chain carries TRBV19 and TRBJ1-1; no clear D. CDR1 is LNHDA, CDR2 SQIVND, per germline (reference sequence). The V end lost 6 bases, the J end lost 1 base, and 9 bases lay between the germline ends. The CDR3 length is 13 residues. CDR3 protein: CASRIGGNTEAFF. In nucleotides, the CDR3 is TGTGCCAGTAGAATCGGTGGGAACACTGAAGCTTTCTTT.

The gene calls are TRBV28 and TRBJ2-1; the match to TRBD1 covers 8 bases. The CDR3 length is 13 residues. The V segment lost 10 bases and the J segment 5 bases; nucleotides outside the gene matches: 7. CDR1 and CDR2 (germline): MDHEN, SYDVKM. CDR3 bases: TGTGCCACCTCAGGGGGCGCCCACAATGAGCAGTTCTTC. Translation: CATSGGAHNEQFF.

The chain carries TRBV28 and TRBJ1-1; TRBD1 matches 8 bases. The CDR3 consists of 15 residues. J was trimmed by 8 bases and V by 7 bases; bases with no gene match: 15. Germline V gene lookup returns CDR1 MDHEN and CDR2 SYDVKM. The CDR3 sequence: CASTLARTGRREAFF. CDR3 DNA sequence: TGTGCCAGCACCCTAGCCCGGACAGGGAGGCGGGAAGCTTTCTTT. The full variable domain, with the rest looked up from reference TRBV28 and TRBJ1-1, is DVKVTQSSRYLVKRTGEKVFLECVQDMDHENMFWYRQDPGLGLRLIYFSYDVKMKEKGDIPEGYSVSREKKERFSLILESASTNQTSMYLCASTLARTGRREAFFGQGTRLTVV.